These 22 T cell receptor beta chains came from one sample sequenced in a study of shared clonotypes between healthy human individuals. Naive CD8 cells, CD45RO-negative and positively selected for CCR7, excluded terminally differentiated effector memory CD45RA+ cells. Measured with immunoSEQ multiplex PCR; TCRdb has only the in-frame clones, and not every one. The sample comprises some 2 million clones, about 95% of which are singletons, and about 1.1% rests with the top ten. The sequenced material came from naive CD8+ T cells sorted from blood. All receptors derive from a man between 18 and 29 years old in good health.

This chain joins TRBV13 and TRBJ2-1, with D perhaps matching TRBD1 (6 bases). The germline V gene has CDR1 PRHDT and CDR2 FYEKMQ (reference sequence). The CDR3 is 16 residues long. Trimming pared 5 bases from V and 9 bases from J, leaving 23 bases between. CDR3 region: CASSLLGERGMSEQFF. In DNA form, the CDR3 reads TGTGCCAGCAGCCTTTTAGGGGAGAGGGGGATGAGTGAGCAGTTCTTC.

This sequence joins TRBV4-1 and TRBJ2-5; maybe TRBD2 (5 bases). V dropped 0 bases and J dropped 5 bases, with 16 bases sitting between them. The CDR3 sequence is 16 residues long. Germline values: CDR1 MGHRA, CDR2 YSYEKL. CDR3 DNA: TGCGCCAGCAGCCAAGATCAGGACGGAAGGAGGGAGACCCAGTACTTC. Protein sequence: CASSQDQDGRRETQYF.

The rearrangement links TRBV25-1 to TRBJ2-3; no reliable D call. From germline, CDR1 is MGHDK and CDR2 SYGVNS. Trimming took 4 bases from V and 6 from J, leaving 23 bases between them. CDR3 length equals 17 residues. The chain's CDR3 is CASSVQSRWQADDTQYF. The DNA for the CDR3 is TGTGCCAGCAGTGTCCAATCACGATGGCAGGCTGACGATACGCAGTATTTT.

This chain connects TRBV28 to TRBJ2-2; TRBD1 is a possible D gene (5 bases). The CDR3 is 15 amino acids. Trimming cost V 5 bases and J 5 bases, with 15 bases left between them. Germline V gene data show CDR1 as MDHEN and CDR2 as SYDVKM. The CDR3 loop is CASSTLDTTTGELFF. The DNA for the CDR3 is TGTGCCAGCAGTACCCTGGACACTACTACCGGGGAGCTGTTTTTT.

The chain carries TRBV4-1 and TRBJ2-2; possible D gene TRBD2, 5 bases. The CDR3 totals 16 residues. The V gene lost 0 bases and the J gene lost 6 bases, with 14 bases spanning the gap. Germline assignment: CDR1 MGHRA and CDR2 YSYEKL. For the CDR3, the DNA is TGCGCCAGCAGCCAAGATACTAGTGCCTTGGCCGGGGAGCTGTTTTTT. Its protein is CASSQDTSALAGELFF.

The chain uses TRBV7-9 and TRBJ2-1; 11 bases match TRBD2. The CDR3 totals 15 residues. V shed 3 bases, J shed 7 bases, and the junction held 5 bases outside the gene matches. The germline V gene has CDR1 SEHNR and CDR2 FQNEAQ (reference sequence). CDR3 loop: CASSLTSGILNEQFF. In nucleotides, the CDR3 is TGTGCCAGCAGCTTGACTAGCGGGATACTAAATGAGCAGTTCTTC.

As DNA, the CDR3 is TGTGCCAGCCCTAAGTCGGGGCTAGCGGGAGGGATACGGCCAGATACGCAGTATTTT. This codes for CASPKSGLAGGIRPDTQYF. This chain connects TRBV2 to TRBJ2-3; 12 nucleotides agree with TRBD2. The germline V gene encodes CDR1 SNHLY and CDR2 FYNNEI. The CDR3 loop spans 19 amino acids. V lost 8 bases, J lost 4 bases, and 19 bases stayed unmatched. The full variable domain, with the rest looked up from reference TRBV2 and TRBJ2-3, is EPEVTQTPSHQVTQMGQEVILRCVPISNHLYFYWYRQILGQKVEFLVSFYNNEISEKSEIFDDQFSVERPDGSNFTLKIRSTKLEDSAMYFCASPKSGLAGGIRPDTQYFGPGTRLTVL.

Comments on this clone: Additional DNA sequences in this sample encode the identical CDR3. The genes are TRBV5-4 and TRBJ1-3, with unresolved D. V was cut by 0 bases and J by 4 bases, with 8 bases left in between. This CDR3 has 14 amino acids. CDR1 is SGHNT and CDR2 is YYREEE in the germline V gene (reference sequence). This CDR3 is CASSLAGLGNTIYF. DNA of the CDR3: TGTGCCAGCAGCTTGGCAGGTTTGGGAAACACCATATATTTT.

V usage is TRBV13 and J usage is TRBJ1-6; 9 positions match TRBD1. Germline CDR1 is PRHDT and CDR2 is FYEKMQ (reference sequence). V was pared by 6 bases and J by 10 bases, with 7 bases of the junction left unmatched. The CDR3 totals 14 residues. The CDR3 region is CASRPDRGRSPLHF. The CDR3 region has the DNA TGTGCCAGCAGACCGGACAGGGGAAGATCACCCCTCCACTTT.

The chain has TRBV15 and TRBJ2-5; weak D call: TRBD1 (6 bases). Trimming pared 7 bases from V and 0 bases from J, leaving 9 bases between. The CDR3 sequence is 13 residues long. CDR1 is LNHNV, CDR2 YYDKDF, per germline (reference sequence). This CDR3 reads CATTRTDQETQYF. The CDR3 DNA follows: TGTGCCACCACCCGGACAGACCAAGAGACCCAGTACTTC.

CDR3 coding DNA: TGTGCCAGCAGCTTGGCCCCGCGGGAGGGAACAGATACGCAGTATTTT. It encodes CASSLAPREGTDTQYF. The chain couples TRBV5-6 to TRBJ2-3, with TRBD2 matching over 9 bases. The CDR3 covers 16 residues. V gave up 0 bases and J gave up 3 bases; unmatched junction bases: 5. Germline CDR1 and CDR2: SGHDT and YYEEEE. The entire variable domain, with the rest obtained from reference TRBV5-6 and TRBJ2-3, is as follows: DAGVTQSPTHLIKTRGQQVTLRCSPKSGHDTVSWYQQALGQGPQFIFQYYEEEERQRGNFPDRFSGHQFPNYSSELNVNALLLGDSALYLCASSLAPREGTDTQYFGPGTRLTVL.

V and J are TRBV21-1 and TRBJ1-1; the table calls TRBD1, which could not be checked here. TRBV21-1 is reported as a pseudogene. The CDR3 contains 20 residues. CDR3 residues: CASSLLEDSGPGRMNTEAFF. The CDR3 bases are TGTGCCAGCAGCCTTCTCGAGGACAGTGGCCCAGGCCGGATGAACACTGAAGCTTTCTTT.

The count of this clone is one. Distinct nucleotide sequences in the sample also encode this CDR3. The chain couples TRBV11-2 to TRBJ2-1; D might be TRBD1 (5 bases). V was pared by 3 bases and J by 4 bases, with 7 bases between. The CDR3 has 13 residues. CDR1 SGHAT and CDR2 FQNNGV come from the germline V gene. The CDR3 is CASSFDSYNEQFF. In DNA, the CDR3 is TGTGCCAGCAGCTTTGACAGTTACAATGAGCAGTTCTTC.

V and J are TRBV28 and TRBJ2-7, with D possibly being TRBD1 (6 bases). Germline CDR1 is MDHEN and CDR2 is SYDVKM. The length of the CDR3 is 14 residues. V was trimmed by 3 bases and J by 5 bases, leaving 14 bases between them. CDR3 in amino acids: CASSFLSGAHEQYF. As DNA, the CDR3 is TGTGCCAGCAGTTTCTTGTCAGGGGCCCACGAGCAGTACTTC.

The gene calls are TRBV19 and TRBJ2-7; D not resolved. The V gene lost 3 bases and the J gene lost 4 bases, with 16 bases spanning the gap. The CDR3 covers 15 residues. Germline CDR1 LNHDA, CDR2 SQIVND (reference sequence). CDR3 in amino acids: CASSISEIPLYEQYF. CDR3 nucleotides: TGTGCCAGTAGTATCTCGGAAATTCCCCTATACGAGCAGTACTTC.

This chain joins TRBV7-9 and TRBJ2-3; D gene uncertain. V was shortened by 7 bases and J by 0 bases, with 14 bases between the two germline ends. The CDR3 covers 15 residues. Per germline, CDR1 SEHNR and CDR2 FQNEAQ (reference sequence). This CDR3 reads CASIREAPSTDTQYF. CDR3 in DNA: TGTGCCAGCATCCGAGAGGCTCCTAGCACAGATACGCAGTATTTT.

The rearrangement links TRBV6-5 to TRBJ2-2; D unclear. The CDR3 consists of 11 residues. V was shortened by 6 bases and J by 6 bases, with 5 bases between the two germline ends. The germline gives CDR1 MNHEY, CDR2 SVGAGI. CDR3 loop: CASRAPGELFF. The CDR3, as DNA: TGTGCCAGCAGGGCGCCCGGGGAGCTGTTTTTT.

A single count supports this clone. This sequence joins TRBV10-2 and TRBJ2-7; no clear D. Trimming cost V 3 bases and J 3 bases, with 15 bases left between them. Germline-derived CDR1 and CDR2 are WSHSY and SAAADI. The CDR3 extends over 15 amino acids. The CDR3 region is CASSELGNSDYEQYF. Here the CDR3 DNA reads TGCGCCAGCAGTGAACTGGGGAACTCGGACTACGAGCAGTACTTC.

This clone appeared once. V is TRBV28 and J is TRBJ2-2, with D perhaps matching TRBD1 or TRBD2 (6 bases each). V lost 3 bases, J lost 2 bases, and 19 bases lay in between. The CDR3 runs 18 residues. Germline V gene lookup returns CDR1 MDHEN and CDR2 SYDVKM. In DNA, the CDR3 is TGTGCCAGCAGTTTCCCATACGGGGGCCGGAAAAACACCGGGGAGCTGTTTTTT. Its protein is CASSFPYGGRKNTGELFF.

The chain recombines TRBV27 with TRBJ1-1, with D hard to call. Germline CDR1 and CDR2: MNHEY and SMNVEV (reference sequence). The V and J ends lost 6 bases and 1 base respectively, with 9 bases between them. The CDR3 contains 13 residues. In DNA, the CDR3 is TGTGCCAGCAGATGGACTGCGAACACTGAAGCTTTCTTT. It encodes CASRWTANTEAFF.

The chain is built from TRBV10-3 and TRBJ2-7, with a possible D match to TRBD2 (6 bases). The germline V and J ends were trimmed by 6 bases and 3 bases, with 18 bases remaining between them. CDR1 ENHRY and CDR2 SYGVKD come from the germline V gene. This CDR3 is 15 amino acids long. The CDR3 DNA reads TGTGCCATCAGCGAGGGCGGGGACGGACTCTACGAGCAGTACTTC. Its translation is CAISEGGDGLYEQYF.

The genes are TRBV7-9 and TRBJ2-2, with 8 bases identical to TRBD2. J lost 1 base, V lost 1 base, and 5 bases had no gene match. The CDR3 contains 17 residues. Germline assignment: CDR1 SEHNR and CDR2 FQNEAQ (reference sequence). CDR3 nucleotides: TGTGCCAGCAGCTTAGTCGGCGGGAGGCAGAACACCGGGGAGCTGTTTTTT. Amino acid sequence: CASSLVGGRQNTGELFF. Full variable domain (rest looked up from reference TRBV7-9 and TRBJ2-2): DTGVSQNPRHKITKRGQNVTFRCDPISEHNRLYWYRQTLGQGPEFLTYFQNEAQLEKSRLLSDRFSAERPKGSFSTLEIQRTEQGDSAMYLCASSLVGGRQNTGELFFGEGSRLTVL.